Sequencing of this T cell receptor beta chain was carried out in a study of blood T cell repertoires in COVID-19 (dated by TCRdb to 2020 to 2022). For the wider study: Samples from collaborators originated in the United States, Italy and Spain and spanned both the acute and convalescent phases of COVID-19. Nearly every sample came with metadata listing a de-identified subject ID, COVID-19 status, age in years and sex. The samples were drawn from the first 160 participants of the ongoing ImmuneRACE study and from some 1,300 subjects provided by 6 global collaborators. Deeply sampled blood TCRbeta repertoires from subjects exposed to, actively infected with, or recovered from COVID-19 were included in the dataset. The repertoires were released in a freely available public database intended as a resource for research on the immune response to SARS-CoV-2. The prospective study material was composed of cDNA or gDNA derived from T cells, B-cell-depleted T cells, or PBMCs. Where available, HLA class I and class II types were taken from metadata supplied by the sample provider and were not determined by assay-based typing. The paper's findings and limits, for the study overall: Clinical and demographic metadata were provided uncurated, with the amount varying by source and participant.

Germline trimming amounts to 6 bases on V and 8 bases on J, with 13 as the count of junction bases outside the gene matches. CDR1 and CDR2 are read off the germline V gene (reference sequence) as PRHDT and FYEKMQ. From its cysteine to its phenylalanine, the CDR3 spans 15 amino acids. Only the CDR3 DNA stays, 45 bases, in frame from base 1. The immunoSEQ Assay, a bias-controlled multiplex PCR, was used to amplify TCRbeta CDR3 regions from genomic DNA. The original methods were these. Nucleated cell counts per sample were estimated from amplification of reference gene primers within the assay. To quantify the absolute abundance of each unique TCRbeta CDR3 rearrangement, sequence reads were collapsed and filtered. For each sample, productive Simpson clonality was calculated by taking the square root of Simpson's diversity index across productive rearrangements. TCRdb provides this immuneACCESS table in a form limited to in-frame rearrangements. Some clones are lacking; in checked studies, under half of them reflect an unresolved V gene, and why the rest are absent is not known. That table is the source of V, J and clone size, and D and trimming were worked out from the DNA. This sample comprises about 250,000 clones, approximately 81% of them detected only once. Together, the top ten hold 6.6% of the sample.

Participants in the prospective study were enrolled through a virtual design, were aged 18 to 89 years, and lived in 20 to 30 United States geographic areas. Cohort assignment in the prospective study relied on participant-reported clinical history from a screening survey and a study questionnaire. Exposed participants had been in contact, within 2 weeks of entering the study, with a person who had a PCR-confirmed or clinician-diagnosed case of COVID-19. In the prospective study, mobile phlebotomists collected whole blood, serum and a nasopharyngeal or oropharyngeal swab from each participant. Over a roughly two-month period, participants in the prospective study had the option of providing additional blood draws and questionnaires. Before DNA extraction, prospective study blood samples were shipped either frozen or at room temperature. Comment on this clone: Its antigen specificity is not known. The sample holds no much larger clone one base away, and base qualities are not on file.

In this chain, TRBV13 is recombined with TRBJ2-3; 8 central bases correspond to TRBD2. The origin of this receptor is a woman between 45 and 60 years old who had been exposed to COVID-19. Source material: PBMCs or T cells enriched from blood (not recorded which). The CDR3 loop reads CASSQAGGAGVTQYF. The DNA sequence is given as TGTGCCAGCAGTCAAGCCGGGGGGGCTGGGGTTACGCAGTATTTT.